This T cell receptor (beta chain) was sequenced for a study of blood T cell repertoires in COVID-19. Trimming took off 0 bases at V and 4 bases at J, with 5 bases between the two ends. This CDR3 spans 12 amino acids. The germline V gene has CDR1 SGHNT and CDR2 YYREEE (reference sequence). The sample holds a few counts of this clone. Other DNA sequences in the sample encode the same CDR3. Libraries were prepared by immunoSEQ multiplex PCR; TCRdb keeps only in-frame clonotypes and omits some of them. The sample lists 140,000 to 150,000 clones, around 82% occurring once. The rearrangement links TRBV5-4 to TRBJ2-7; D is unresolved. The source material was peripheral blood. The receptor was derived from a man aged 55 to 69 with active or convalescent COVID-19. In nucleotides, the CDR3 is TGTGCCAGCAGCTTGGGTACATACGAGCAGTACTTC. It translates to CASSLGTYEQYF.